Listed here is a single T cell receptor (beta chain). Its target is not known. The data belong to a study of cytomegalovirus exposure and HLA in healthy donors. The wider study: One earlier analysis, a look at about 179 million T cells, found roughly 120 million unique TCR beta sequences. Study-wide results and caveats: In all likelihood, a cluster of highly shared sequence variants was a sequencing artifact.

Amplification used 60 Vbeta primers and 13 Jbeta primers. The repertoire was sequenced with immunoSEQ multiplex PCR; TCRdb's copy has only in-frame clones and lacks some. This repertoire shows about 150,000 clones, about 85% found once; its top ten account for 2% to 2.5%. CDR1 SGHRS and CDR2 YFSETQ come from the germline V gene. V dropped 0 bases and J dropped 2 bases, with 11 bases sitting between them. This CDR3 spans 15 amino acids. The sequence derives from a woman aged 18-35 years in good health and CMV-seronegative. The sequencing sample was made of PBMCs. The chain joins TRBV5-1 to TRBJ1-2; D might be TRBD1 (6 bases). The CDR3 region has the DNA TGCGCCAGCAGCTTGGGGACAGCAGAAAACTATGGCTACACCTTC. Protein sequence: CASSLGTAENYGYTF.